This T cell receptor beta chain was sequenced in a study of Ad26.COV2.S vaccination and SARS-CoV-2 variants. Across the whole study: Administration of Ad26.COV2.S was intramuscular, either once or twice 56 days apart.

The treatment was: some 20 received Ad26.COV2.S at low or high dose, single or two shots; 5 received placebo; per-sample allocation not given. On day 63 after the first injection, vaccine and placebo recipients gave samples. Germline V gives CDR1 SGHVS, CDR2 FQNEAQ. CDR3 size: 13 residues. Trimming shortened V by 5 bases and J by 6 bases, and 10 bases separated the two germline ends. Profiled with immunoSEQ multiplex PCR; TCRdb holds only in-frame clones, not every one. The sample includes under 600,000 clones, 70% to 90% seen only once; the top ten take approximately 1.7%. Findings and limits, study-wide: The TCR-based breadth and depth measures might underestimate overall T cell responses. Placebo recipients showed lower spike-specific TCR breadth than vaccinees.

Of note for this clone: Its antigen is currently unknown.

V is TRBV7-8 and J is TRBJ2-2; tentatively, D is TRBD2 (6 bases). The TCR comes from a person aged 18-65 years who received the Ad26.COV2.S COVID-19 vaccine or a placebo. Sample: peripheral blood, taken in a trial of Ad26.COV2.S vaccine versus placebo. The DNA of the CDR3 is TGTGCCAGCAGCCCTTTAGCGGCCGGGGAGCTGTTTTTT. Its protein product is CASSPLAAGELFF.